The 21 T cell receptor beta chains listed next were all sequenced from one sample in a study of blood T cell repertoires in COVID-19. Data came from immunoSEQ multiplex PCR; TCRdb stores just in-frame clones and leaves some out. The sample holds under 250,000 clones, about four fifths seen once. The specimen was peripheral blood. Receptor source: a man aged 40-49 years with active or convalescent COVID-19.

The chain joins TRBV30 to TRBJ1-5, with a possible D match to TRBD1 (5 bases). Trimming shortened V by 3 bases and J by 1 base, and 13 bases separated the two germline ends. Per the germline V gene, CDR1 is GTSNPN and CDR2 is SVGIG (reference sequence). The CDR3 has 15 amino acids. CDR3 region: CAWRPMGGSNQPQHF. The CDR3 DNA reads TGTGCCTGGAGGCCGATGGGGGGGAGCAATCAGCCCCAGCATTTT.

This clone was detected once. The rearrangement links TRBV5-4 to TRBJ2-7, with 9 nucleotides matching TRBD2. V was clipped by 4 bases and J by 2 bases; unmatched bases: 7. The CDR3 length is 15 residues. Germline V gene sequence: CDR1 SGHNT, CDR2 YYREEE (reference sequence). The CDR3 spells CASSVSGLATYEQYF. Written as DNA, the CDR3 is TGTGCCAGCAGCGTCTCAGGACTAGCGACCTACGAGCAGTACTTC.

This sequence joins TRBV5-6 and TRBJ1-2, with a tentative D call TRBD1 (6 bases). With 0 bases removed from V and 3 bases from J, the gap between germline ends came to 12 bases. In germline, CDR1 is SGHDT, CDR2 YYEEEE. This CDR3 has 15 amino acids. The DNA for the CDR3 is TGTGCCAGCAGCTTGGCCCCGGGGGGCGACTATGGCTACACCTTC. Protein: CASSLAPGGDYGYTF.

The CDR3 region has the DNA TGTGCCAGCCGACAGGGGAATAATTCACCCCTCCACTTT. Protein sequence: CASRQGNNSPLHF. J is TRBJ1-6 and V is TRBV19; 8 bases fit TRBD1. Germline assignment: CDR1 LNHDA and CDR2 SQIVND (reference sequence). The V and J ends lost 9 bases and 5 bases, in that order; junction bases with no gene match: 3. This CDR3 has 13 amino acids.

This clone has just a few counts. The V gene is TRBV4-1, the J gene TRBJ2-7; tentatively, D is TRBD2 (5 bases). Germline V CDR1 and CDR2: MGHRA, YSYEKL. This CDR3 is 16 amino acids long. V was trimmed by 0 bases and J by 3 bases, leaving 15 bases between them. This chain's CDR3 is CASSQDLRGVSYEQYF. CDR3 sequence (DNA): TGCGCCAGCAGCCAAGATTTACGGGGTGTCAGCTACGAGCAGTACTTC.

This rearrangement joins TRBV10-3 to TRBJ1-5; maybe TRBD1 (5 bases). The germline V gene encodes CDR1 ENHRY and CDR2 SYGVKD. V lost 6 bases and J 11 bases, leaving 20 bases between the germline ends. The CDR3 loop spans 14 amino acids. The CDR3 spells CAIRGPDVGSAQHF. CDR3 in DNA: TGTGCCATCAGGGGGCCGGATGTGGGGTCGGCCCAGCATTTT.

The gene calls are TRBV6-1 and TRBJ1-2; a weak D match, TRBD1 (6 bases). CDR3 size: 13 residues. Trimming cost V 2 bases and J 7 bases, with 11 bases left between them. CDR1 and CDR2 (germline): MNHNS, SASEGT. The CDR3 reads CASSERGAAGYTF. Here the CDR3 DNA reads TGTGCCAGCAGTGAACGGGGGGCCGCTGGCTACACCTTC.

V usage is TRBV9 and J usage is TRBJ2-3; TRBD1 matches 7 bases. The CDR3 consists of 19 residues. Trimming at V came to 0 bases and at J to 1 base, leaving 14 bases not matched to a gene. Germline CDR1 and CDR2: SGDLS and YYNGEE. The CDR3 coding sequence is TGTGCCAGCAGCGTAGGGCCCATGGAATCCGGGACAGGCACAGATACGCAGTATTTT. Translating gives CASSVGPMESGTGTDTQYF.

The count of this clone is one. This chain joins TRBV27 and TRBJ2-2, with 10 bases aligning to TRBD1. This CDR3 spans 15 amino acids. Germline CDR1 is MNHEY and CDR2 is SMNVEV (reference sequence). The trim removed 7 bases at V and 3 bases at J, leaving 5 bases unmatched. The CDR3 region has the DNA TGTGCCAGCACCCTAGACAGGGGGCACACCGGGGAGCTGTTTTTT. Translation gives CASTLDRGHTGELFF.

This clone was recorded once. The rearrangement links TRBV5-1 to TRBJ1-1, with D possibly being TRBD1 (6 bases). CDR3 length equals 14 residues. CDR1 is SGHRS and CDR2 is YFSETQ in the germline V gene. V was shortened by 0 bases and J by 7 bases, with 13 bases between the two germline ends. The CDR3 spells CASSLVTGQREAFF. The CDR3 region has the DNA TGCGCCAGCAGCTTGGTTACTGGACAGCGTGAAGCTTTCTTT.

The CDR3 region is CASTSLGGNTEAFF. The CDR3 coding sequence is TGTGCCAGCACCTCTCTGGGGGGGAACACTGAAGCTTTCTTT. This sequence joins TRBV2 and TRBJ1-1; TRBD1 is a possible D gene (5 bases). CDR3 length equals 14 residues. Deletions cut 7 bases from V and 1 base from J, with 13 bases between. From germline, CDR1 is SNHLY and CDR2 FYNNEI.

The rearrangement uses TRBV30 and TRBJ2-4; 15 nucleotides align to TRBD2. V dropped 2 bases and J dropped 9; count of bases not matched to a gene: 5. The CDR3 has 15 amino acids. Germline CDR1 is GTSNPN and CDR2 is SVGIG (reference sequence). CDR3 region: CAWSIGTSGGSIQYF. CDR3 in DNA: TGTGCCTGGAGTATTGGGACTAGCGGGGGGTCCATTCAGTACTTC.

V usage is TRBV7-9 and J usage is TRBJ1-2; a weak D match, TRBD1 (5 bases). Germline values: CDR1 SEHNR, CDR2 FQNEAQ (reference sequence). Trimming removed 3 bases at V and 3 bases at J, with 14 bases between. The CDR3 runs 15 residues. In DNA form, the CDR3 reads TGTGCCAGCAGCTTCTCCGCAGGGCTGGACTATGGCTACACCTTC. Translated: CASSFSAGLDYGYTF.

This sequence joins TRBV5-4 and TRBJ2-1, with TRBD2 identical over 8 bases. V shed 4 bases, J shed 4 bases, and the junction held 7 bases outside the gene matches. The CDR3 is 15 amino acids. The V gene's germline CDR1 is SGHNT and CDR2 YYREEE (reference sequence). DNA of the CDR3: TGTGCCAGCAGCGTTTTCCGGGGGGGGTACAATGAGCAGTTCTTC. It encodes CASSVFRGGYNEQFF.

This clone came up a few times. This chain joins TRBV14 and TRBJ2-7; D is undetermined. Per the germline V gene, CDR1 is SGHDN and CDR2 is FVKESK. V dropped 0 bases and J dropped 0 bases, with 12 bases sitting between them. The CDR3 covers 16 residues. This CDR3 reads CASSQDWASSSYEQYF. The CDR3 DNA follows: TGTGCCAGCAGCCAAGATTGGGCGTCAAGCTCCTACGAGCAGTACTTC.

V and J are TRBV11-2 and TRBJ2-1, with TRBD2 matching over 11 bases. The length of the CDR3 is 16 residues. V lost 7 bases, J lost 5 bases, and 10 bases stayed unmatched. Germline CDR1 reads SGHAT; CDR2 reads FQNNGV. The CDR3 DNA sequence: TGTGCCAGCAACCAAGCGGGACTAGCGGTTAACAATGAGCAGTTCTTC. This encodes CASNQAGLAVNNEQFF. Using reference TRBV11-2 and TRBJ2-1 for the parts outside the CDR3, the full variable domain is EAGVAQSPRYKIIEKRQSVAFWCNPISGHATLYWYQQILGQGPKLLIQFQNNGVVDDSQLPKDRFSAERLKGVDSTLKIQPAKLEDSAVYLCASNQAGLAVNNEQFFGPGTRLTVL.

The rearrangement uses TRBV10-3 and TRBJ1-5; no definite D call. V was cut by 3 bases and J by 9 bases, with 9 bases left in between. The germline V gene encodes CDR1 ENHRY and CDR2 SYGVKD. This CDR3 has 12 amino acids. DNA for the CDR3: TGTGCCATCAGTGACGGGGAAGGGCCCCAGCATTTT. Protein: CAISDGEGPQHF.

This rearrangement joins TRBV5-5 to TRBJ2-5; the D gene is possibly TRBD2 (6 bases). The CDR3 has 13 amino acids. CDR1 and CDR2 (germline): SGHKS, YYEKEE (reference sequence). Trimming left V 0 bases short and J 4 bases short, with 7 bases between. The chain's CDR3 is CASSLVEGETQYF. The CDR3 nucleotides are TGTGCCAGCAGCTTGGTGGAGGGAGAGACCCAGTACTTC.

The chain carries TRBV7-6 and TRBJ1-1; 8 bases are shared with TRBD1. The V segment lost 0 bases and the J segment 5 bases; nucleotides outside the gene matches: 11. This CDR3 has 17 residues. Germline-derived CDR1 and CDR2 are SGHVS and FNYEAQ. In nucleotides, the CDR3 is TGTGCCAGCAGCTTAGCGGAATGGACAGGGCGGGGAACTGAAGCTTTCTTT. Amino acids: CASSLAEWTGRGTEAFF.

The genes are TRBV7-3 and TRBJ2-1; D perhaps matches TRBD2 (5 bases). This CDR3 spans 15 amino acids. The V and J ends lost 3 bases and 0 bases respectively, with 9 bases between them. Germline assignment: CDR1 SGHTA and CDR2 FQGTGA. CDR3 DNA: TGTGCCAGCAGCTTCGGACTCAGCTCCTACAATGAGCAGTTCTTC. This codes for CASSFGLSSYNEQFF.

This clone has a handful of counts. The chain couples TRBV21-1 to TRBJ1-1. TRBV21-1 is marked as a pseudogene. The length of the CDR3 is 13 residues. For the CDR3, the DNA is TGTGCCAGTTGGGGGAGGGCGGGCACTGAAGCTTTCTTT. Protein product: CASWGRAGTEAFF.